This TCR beta chain appears in the sequencing data of a study of blood T cell repertoires in COVID-19. The V end lost 3 bases, the J end lost 0 bases, and 14 bases lay between the germline ends. Germline V gene sequence: CDR1 LGHDT, CDR2 YNNKEL (reference sequence). This CDR3 has 17 residues. Repertoires were generated with immunoSEQ multiplex PCR, while TCRdb's copy carries only in-frame clones and drops some. The table lists about 120,000 clones, approximately 90% of them singletons. Specimen: peripheral blood. This TCR came from a man aged 55 to 70 with COVID-19, enrolled during active disease. The genes are TRBV3-1 (or the pseudogene TRBV3-2) and TRBJ1-4, with D perhaps TRBD1 (5 bases). The CDR3 coding sequence is TGTGCCAGCAGCCAGAACCAAGGACATGCAACTAATGAAAAACTGTTTTTT. This codes for CASSQNQGHATNEKLFF.